The rows below give T cell receptor beta chains drawn from one sample of a study of blood T cell repertoires in COVID-19. Assay used: immunoSEQ multiplex PCR; TCRdb lists only in-frame clones, some missing. The data contain about 140,000 clones, roughly 80% of them seen just once; the ten biggest clones take up roughly 17%. The sample taken for sequencing was peripheral blood. The receptors here all came from a man in his fifties with acute or convalescent COVID-19. Each CDR3 is given with its conserved first and last residue. D genes are given only for firm matches. A clone size is listed for some rows: how often the clone was seen (once, few, many), or a class if it is expanded.

v_call	d_call	j_call	clone_size	cdr3_nt	cdr3_aa
TRBV27	TRBD1	TRBJ1-5	.	TGTGCCAGCACCCCGACAGGGAGCCAGCCCCAGCATTTT	CASTPTGSQPQHF
TRBV5-1	.	TRBJ1-1	.	TGCGCCAGCAGCTTTGAGGGATTCACTGAAGCTTTCTTT	CASSFEGFTEAFF
TRBV6-5	TRBD2	TRBJ2-2	.	TGTGCCAGCAGTTACAGACTAGCGGGGGGAACCGGGGAGCTGTTTTTT	CASSYRLAGGTGELFF
TRBV18	.	TRBJ1-3	.	TGTGCCAGCTCACCCTCACGGGGGGACTCTGGAAACACCATATATTTT	CASSPSRGDSGNTIYF
TRBV18	TRBD1	TRBJ1-4	once	TGTGCCAGCTGCCCGGGACAGAGGCTTGAAAAACTGTTTTTT	CASCPGQRLEKLFF
TRBV5-6	TRBD1	TRBJ1-1	few	TGTGCCAGCAGCTCCCAGGACAGGGGAGCGGTCACTGAAGCTTTCTTT	CASSSQDRGAVTEAFF
TRBV12-3/TRBV12-4	.	TRBJ1-2	.	TGTGCCAGCAGCCGGACAGTAAACTATGGCTACACCTTC	CASSRTVNYGYTF
TRBV5-6	.	TRBJ1-4	.	TGTGCCAGCAGCTTGGTGACAGGAAGCGAAAAACTGTTTTTT	CASSLVTGSEKLFF
TRBV19	.	TRBJ2-3	.	TGTGCCAGTAGTATAGCCCGGGACACCTACACAGATACGCAGTATTTT	CASSIARDTYTDTQYF
TRBV7-8	TRBD1	TRBJ2-3	once	TGTGCCAGCAGTCTTTACAGGGGTACAGATACGCAGTATTTT	CASSLYRGTDTQYF
TRBV6-6	.	TRBJ1-2	once	TGTGCCAGCAGCGGGGGGCCCATGGGCGGCTACACCTTC	CASSGGPMGGYTF
TRBV5-4	TRBD1	TRBJ1-6	.	TGTGCCAGCACCATACGCACAGGGGGCGGTAATTCACCCCTCCACTTT	CASTIRTGGGNSPLHF
TRBV5-1	.	TRBJ1-5	once	TGCGCCAGCAGCCCCAGGGATTTCAATCAGCCCCAGCATTTT	CASSPRDFNQPQHF
TRBV18	.	TRBJ1-3	.	TGTGCCAGCTCACCATCTTCAGACTCTGGAAACACCATATATTTT	CASSPSSDSGNTIYF
TRBV28	.	TRBJ1-4	.	TGTGCCAGCGGAGCGTGGGTACTGTTTTTT	CASGAWVLFF
TRBV29-1	.	TRBJ2-5	.	TGCAGCGCCACGGCGGAGGGATTAGAGACCCAGTACTTC	CSATAEGLETQYF
TRBV6-6	TRBD1	TRBJ1-1	.	TGTGCCAGCAGTTACCCGGGACAGCAGAACACTGAAGCTTTCTTT	CASSYPGQQNTEAFF
TRBV2	TRBD1	TRBJ1-1	.	TGTGCCAGCAGTGGTAGACAGGGTCGCCCTGAAGCTTTCTTT	CASSGRQGRPEAFF
TRBV29-1	.	TRBJ1-5	.	TGCAGCGTTGGGGACACTAGCAATCAGCCCCAGCATTTT	CSVGDTSNQPQHF
TRBV7-9	TRBD1	TRBJ2-2	.	TGTGCCAGCAGCTCCAGACAGGGGATCGCCGGGGAGCTGTTTTTT	CASSSRQGIAGELFF
TRBV3-1/TRBV3-2	TRBD1	TRBJ1-6	few	TGTGCCAGCAGCCAAGCTCCTCCCCAGGGGGCTTTGAATTCACCCCTCCACTTT	CASSQAPPQGALNSPLHF
TRBV6-4	.	TRBJ2-3	.	TGTGCCAGCAGAGCGGGTCTGGCAGATACGCAGTATTTT	CASRAGLADTQYF
TRBV28	TRBD1	TRBJ1-5	.	TGTGCCAGCAGTCCCGGGACAGGGCCCAATCAGCCCCAGCATTTT	CASSPGTGPNQPQHF
TRBV19	TRBD2	TRBJ2-3	once	TGTGCCAGTAGTTCCGCCGGGAGCGGGGGGAGCACAGATACGCAGTATTTT	CASSSAGSGGSTDTQYF
TRBV5-6	.	TRBJ1-3	once	TGTGCCAGCAGCTTGGCCTTTAGCTCTGGAAACACCATATATTTT	CASSLAFSSGNTIYF
TRBV2	TRBD1	TRBJ2-4	.	TGTGCCAGCAGTGAAGGGCAGGGGGATGACAAAAACATTCAGTACTTC	CASSEGQGDDKNIQYF
TRBV3-1/TRBV3-2	.	TRBJ2-3	.	TGTGCCAGCAGCCAAGGGGTGAGGATAACAGATACGCAGTATTTT	CASSQGVRITDTQYF
TRBV5-1	.	TRBJ2-3	few	TGCGCCAGCAGCTTGGTCGTGATCGGAGATACGCAGTATTTT	CASSLVVIGDTQYF
TRBV3-1/TRBV3-2	TRBD2	TRBJ2-5	.	TGTGCCAGCAGCCAAGATGGTTGGGGTAGCGGGGAAGAGACCCAGTACTTC	CASSQDGWGSGEETQYF
TRBV27	.	TRBJ1-6	few	TGTGCCAGCACCTTCAGGAATAATTCACCCCTCCACTTT	CASTFRNNSPLHF
TRBV27	TRBD1	TRBJ2-7	once	TGTGCCAGCAGTTTATCCTACAGGGGAAACGAGCAGTACTTC	CASSLSYRGNEQYF
TRBV6-1	TRBD1	TRBJ1-2	.	TGTGCCAGCAGTGAAGCGGGGTGGGACAGGGGTCCCTCTCGAGGCTACACCTTC	CASSEAGWDRGPSRGYTF
TRBV5-1	TRBD2	TRBJ2-2	.	TGCGCCAGCAGCTTGGGCGGGGGGAACACCGGGGAGCTGTTTTTT	CASSLGGGNTGELFF
TRBV10-3	.	TRBJ1-4	.	TGTGCCATCAGTGAGCACCCCCTACAGGGATGGATAGAGGAAAAACTGTTTTTT	CAISEHPLQGWIEEKLFF
TRBV7-6	.	TRBJ2-3	few	TGTGCCAGCAGCGTGGGTGGAGGTGTGGCAGATACGCAGTATTTT	CASSVGGGVADTQYF
TRBV18	TRBD1	TRBJ2-7	.	TGTGCCAGCTCATCGGACAGGGTCTACGAGCAGTACTTC	CASSSDRVYEQYF
TRBV19	TRBD2	TRBJ2-1	.	TGTGCCAGTAGTAAAACCCCCATAGCGGGGGATAGCTCCTACAATGAGCAGTTCTTC	CASSKTPIAGDSSYNEQFF
TRBV5-5	TRBD1	TRBJ2-2	few	TGTGCCAGCAGCTTAGGGGGCGCGAGCAGGGAGCTGTTTTTT	CASSLGGASRELFF
TRBV30	.	TRBJ2-6	few	TGTGCCTGGAGCAAAGCTTCTGGGGCCAACGTCCTGACTTTC	CAWSKASGANVLTF
TRBV10-2	.	TRBJ1-3	.	TGCGCCAGCAGGGCCCAAGGGGTTGGAAACACCATATATTTT	CASRAQGVGNTIYF
TRBV28	TRBD2	TRBJ2-5	once	TGTGCCAGCAGTTCGATGATGGGACTAGCGGGAGATCAAGAGACCCAGTACTTC	CASSSMMGLAGDQETQYF
TRBV4-2	.	TRBJ1-2	few	TGTGCCAGCAGCCAAGAAAACAGTAACTATGGCTACACCTTC	CASSQENSNYGYTF
TRBV5-6	.	TRBJ2-1	.	TGTGCCAGCAGCTTGTTACGCGTATACAATGAGCAGTTCTTC	CASSLLRVYNEQFF
TRBV11-3	TRBD2	TRBJ2-1	.	TGTGCCAGCAGCTTCTCTCTAGCGGGAGCCAATGAGCAGTTCTTC	CASSFSLAGANEQFF
TRBV18	.	TRBJ1-5	.	TGTGCCAGCTCACCAGAGGCCGGGAGCAATCAGCCCCAGCATTTT	CASSPEAGSNQPQHF
TRBV5-8	.	TRBJ1-2	.	TGTGCCAGCAGCTTGGGGCTCCTAGCTAACTATGGCTACACCTTC	CASSLGLLANYGYTF
TRBV24-1	TRBD1	TRBJ1-5	.	TGTGCCACCAGTTCTTCGGACAGGGGGCTTTATCAGCCCCAGCATTTT	CATSSSDRGLYQPQHF
TRBV5-1	.	TRBJ2-5	.	TGCGCCAGCAGCTTCAAGCCCCCAGAGACCCAGTACTTC	CASSFKPPETQYF
TRBV15	TRBD1	TRBJ1-6	.	TGTGCCACCAGCAAAAACCCCGGGACAGGGGCGATCGGGAATTCACCCCTCCACTTT	CATSKNPGTGAIGNSPLHF
TRBV4-2	.	TRBJ1-1	few	TGTGCCAGCAGCCAAGAAACCAGGGGGAACACTGAAGCTTTCTTT	CASSQETRGNTEAFF